The 21 T cell receptor beta chains listed next were all sequenced from one sample in a study of OX40 agonist ivuxolimab in advanced cancers. Assay used: immunoSEQ multiplex PCR; TCRdb lists only in-frame clones, some missing. The sample contains 75,000 to 95,000 clones, approximately 85% of which appear only once. The specimen comprised CD4+ or CD8+ T cells sorted from blood, sampled in a trial of the OX40 agonist ivuxolimab. All receptors come from an adult with an advanced solid tumor such as melanoma, head and neck, liver or kidney cancer.

The chain uses TRBV28 and TRBJ1-2; TRBD1 aligns across 7 bases. Germline-derived CDR1 and CDR2 are MDHEN and SYDVKM. V dropped 7 bases and J dropped 2; count of bases not matched to a gene: 7. The CDR3 loop spans 14 amino acids. The CDR3 region is CASTGQVKNYGYTF. The DNA of the CDR3 is TGTGCCAGCACCGGACAGGTTAAGAACTATGGCTACACCTTC.

The rearrangement uses TRBV29-1 and TRBJ2-7; 11 bases fit TRBD1. Germline V gene data show CDR1 as SQVTM and CDR2 as ANQGSEA. V lost 4 bases and J lost 5; bases outside the gene matches: 10. The CDR3 covers 15 residues. The CDR3 loop reads CSVARRTGGDDEQYF. DNA for the CDR3: TGCAGCGTTGCCCGAAGGACAGGGGGCGACGACGAGCAGTACTTC.

The V gene is TRBV11-3, the J gene TRBJ2-1; 7 bases are a match to TRBD2. The germline V gene has CDR1 SGHNT and CDR2 YENEEA. The CDR3 sequence is 15 residues long. V was pared by 4 bases and J by 9 bases, with 12 bases of the junction left unmatched. CDR3 nucleotide sequence: TGTGCCAGCAGCTCCCGGGACCTCAGCGGGACTGAGCAGTTCTTC. Protein product: CASSSRDLSGTEQFF.

The chain employs TRBV7-9 and TRBJ2-1; unclear D gene. This CDR3 region has 13 residues. V was pared by 3 bases and J by 7 bases, with 10 bases between. Germline assignment: CDR1 SEHNR and CDR2 FQNEAQ (reference sequence). The CDR3 sequence: CASSFGPFNEQFF. CDR3 bases: TGTGCCAGCAGCTTCGGTCCTTTTAATGAGCAGTTCTTC.

The rearrangement uses TRBV4-1 and TRBJ1-2, with no clear D. V lost 4 bases to trimming and J lost 6 bases, with 9 bases between them. Per germline, CDR1 MGHRA and CDR2 YSYEKL. The CDR3 loop spans 12 amino acids. The CDR3, as DNA: TGCGCCAGCAGCCGAGGACCGGATGGCTACACCTTC. This sequence encodes CASSRGPDGYTF.

The J gene is TRBJ1-3, the V gene TRBV19; D uncertain. Trimming removed 2 bases from V and 3 bases from J, with 2 bases in between. The CDR3 is made up of 12 amino acids. Germline V CDR1 and CDR2: LNHDA, SQIVND (reference sequence). CDR3 sequence (DNA): TGTGCCAGTAGTATAAGTGGAAACACCATATATTTT. Translated: CASSISGNTIYF.

V gene TRBV21-1 combines with J gene TRBJ2-7; no DNA check was done on the table's D call, TRBD2. TRBV21-1 is a known pseudogene. The CDR3 spans 15 residues. CDR3 DNA sequence: TGTGCCAGCAGCAAAGACGGACTAATCGCCTACGAGCAGTACTTC. Protein: CASSKDGLIAYEQYF.

This clone was seen a single time. This chain connects TRBV25-1 to TRBJ2-2; tentatively, D is TRBD2 (5 bases). The CDR3 covers 12 residues. Per germline, CDR1 MGHDK and CDR2 SYGVNS. The V end was cut by 4 bases, the J end by 5 bases, with 5 bases between. CDR3 loop: CASSGLTGELFF. The CDR3 DNA follows: TGTGCCAGCAGTGGACTAACCGGGGAGCTGTTTTTT. The entire variable domain, with the rest obtained from reference TRBV25-1 and TRBJ2-2, is as follows: EADIYQTPRYLVIGTGKKITLECSQTMGHDKMYWYQQDPGMELHLIHYSYGVNSTEKGDLSSESTVSRIRTEHFPLTLESARPSHTSQYLCASSGLTGELFFGEGSRLTVL.

The chain recombines TRBV11-3 with TRBJ2-1; 10 nucleotides align to TRBD2. Germline CDR1 and CDR2: SGHNT and YENEEA. Trimming took 5 bases from V and 8 from J; bases not matched to a gene: 12. CDR3 length: 16 residues. CDR3 DNA sequence: TGTGCCAGCAGCATCCGGACTAGCGGTAGAACAGATGAGCAGTTCTTC. Translating gives CASSIRTSGRTDEQFF.

The chain carries TRBV11-3 and TRBJ2-3, with 12 positions matching TRBD2. The CDR3 covers 17 residues. Germline values: CDR1 SGHNT, CDR2 YENEEA. Trimming cost V 4 bases and J 6 bases; bases outside gene matches: 11. CDR3 region: CASSSQPSGRAGDTQYF. CDR3 DNA: TGTGCCAGCAGCTCCCAACCTAGCGGGAGGGCCGGGGATACGCAGTATTTT.

This clone was detected once. The genes are TRBV21-1 and TRBJ2-1; TRBD1 is the table's D call and was not checked against the DNA. TRBV21-1 represents a pseudogene. This CDR3 is 16 amino acids long. CDR3 coding DNA: TGTGCCAGCAGCAAAGGGGCCGACAAACCCTACAATGAGCAGTTCTTC. Translation gives CASSKGADKPYNEQFF.

This clone was counted once. The V call is TRBV29-1, the J call TRBJ1-2, with D perhaps TRBD1 (5 bases). The V end was cut by 7 bases, the J end by 8 bases, with 14 bases between. The CDR3 contains 11 residues. Germline V lookup: CDR1 SQVTM, CDR2 ANQGSEA. Here the CDR3 reads CSAGRERGYTF. The CDR3 DNA reads as TGCAGCGCGGGACGGGAGCGCGGCTACACCTTC.

The chain links TRBV5-1 to TRBJ1-1; 8 nucleotides match TRBD1. The CDR3 has 15 residues. Germline trimming cut 1 base from V and 1 base from J; bases unmatched to any gene: 3. Germline CDR1 and CDR2: SGHRS and YFSETQ. The CDR3 nucleotides are TGCGCCAGCAGCTTGACCGGGACAGGGAACACTGAAGCTTTCTTT. Translation gives CASSLTGTGNTEAFF.

Worth noting for this clone: At one boundary the junction diverges from the germline segment, which might be a read error. The rearrangement links TRBV7-7 to TRBJ1-1, with D unresolved. CDR1 is SSHAT, CDR2 FNYEAQ, per germline (reference sequence). The CDR3 is 13 residues long. CDR3: CASSLGMNTEAFF. The CDR3 DNA reads TGTGCTAGCAGCTTAGGTATGAACACTGAAGCTTTCTTT.

The chain carries TRBV15 and TRBJ2-4; TRBD1 matches 7 bases. The J segment lost 7 bases and the V segment lost 1 base, leaving 7 bases of the junction unmatched. There are 15 residues in the CDR3. Germline values: CDR1 LNHNV, CDR2 YYDKDF (reference sequence). CDR3 protein: CATSRAGQEVNIQYF. The CDR3, as DNA: TGTGCCACCAGCAGAGCCGGACAGGAGGTTAACATTCAGTACTTC.

The chain couples TRBV28 to TRBJ1-5; D remains ambiguous. The CDR3 runs 13 residues. Germline assignment: CDR1 MDHEN and CDR2 SYDVKM. The V end lost 4 bases, the J end lost 3 bases, and 7 bases lay between the germline ends. The CDR3 nucleotides are TGTGCCAGCAGTTGGGGAGACAATCAGCCCCAGCATTTT. Its translation: CASSWGDNQPQHF.

The chain is built from TRBV7-2 and TRBJ2-7, with D possibly TRBD1 on 6 matching bases. The germline V gene encodes CDR1 SGHTA and CDR2 FQGNSA. V was trimmed by 2 bases and J by 2 bases, leaving 13 bases between them. The CDR3 runs 15 residues. The CDR3 DNA reads TGTGCCAGCAGCTTATACTGGACAGCTACCTACGAGCAGTACTTC. Protein sequence: CASSLYWTATYEQYF.

The rearrangement uses TRBV6-1 and TRBJ2-5; D is undetermined. The CDR3 consists of 11 residues. Germline V gives CDR1 MNHNS, CDR2 SASEGT. Trimming pared 5 bases from V and 6 bases from J, leaving 7 bases between. The CDR3 bases are TGTGCCAGCAGTCCTGCGCAGACCCAGTACTTC. It translates to CASSPAQTQYF.

This chain connects TRBV18 to TRBJ2-7; the match to TRBD1 covers 10 bases. Germline V CDR1 and CDR2: KGHSH, LQKENI. This CDR3 contains 16 residues. J gave up 7 bases and V 3 bases, and 12 bases lay outside the gene matches. The CDR3 here is CASSPLPGQGTGEQYF. The CDR3, as DNA: TGTGCCAGCTCACCCCTACCGGGACAGGGGACGGGAGAGCAGTACTTC.

The chain links TRBV13 to TRBJ1-1, with D maybe TRBD1 (6 bases). Deletions cut 4 bases from V and 0 bases from J, with 18 bases between. The CDR3 is 17 amino acids. CDR1 is PRHDT, CDR2 FYEKMQ, per germline (reference sequence). The CDR3 here is CASSSTGFVILNTEAFF. The CDR3 bases are TGTGCCAGCAGCTCGACAGGCTTTGTAATCCTGAACACTGAAGCTTTCTTT.

The chain uses TRBV7-2 and TRBJ2-2; the D is unclear. Per germline, CDR1 SGHTA and CDR2 FQGNSA. CDR3 length equals 13 residues. Trimming stripped 4 bases from V and 12 bases from J, with 15 bases between. DNA of the CDR3: TGTGCCAGCAGCTCCCCCACCGACTGGAAGCTGTTTTTT. Translation gives CASSSPTDWKLFF.